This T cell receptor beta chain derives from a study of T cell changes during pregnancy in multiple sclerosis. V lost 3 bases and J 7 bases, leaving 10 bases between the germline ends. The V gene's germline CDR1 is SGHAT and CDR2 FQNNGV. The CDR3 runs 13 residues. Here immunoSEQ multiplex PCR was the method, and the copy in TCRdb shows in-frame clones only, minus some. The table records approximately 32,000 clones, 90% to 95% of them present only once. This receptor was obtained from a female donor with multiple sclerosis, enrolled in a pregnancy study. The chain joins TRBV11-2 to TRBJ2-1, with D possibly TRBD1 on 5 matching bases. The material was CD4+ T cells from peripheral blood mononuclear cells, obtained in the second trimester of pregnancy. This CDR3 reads CASSFQGINEQFF. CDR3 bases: TGTGCCAGCAGCTTTCAGGGAATAAATGAGCAGTTCTTC. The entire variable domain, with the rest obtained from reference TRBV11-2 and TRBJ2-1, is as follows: EAGVAQSPRYKIIEKRQSVAFWCNPISGHATLYWYQQILGQGPKLLIQFQNNGVVDDSQLPKDRFSAERLKGVDSTLKIQPAKLEDSAVYLCASSFQGINEQFFGPGTRLTVL.